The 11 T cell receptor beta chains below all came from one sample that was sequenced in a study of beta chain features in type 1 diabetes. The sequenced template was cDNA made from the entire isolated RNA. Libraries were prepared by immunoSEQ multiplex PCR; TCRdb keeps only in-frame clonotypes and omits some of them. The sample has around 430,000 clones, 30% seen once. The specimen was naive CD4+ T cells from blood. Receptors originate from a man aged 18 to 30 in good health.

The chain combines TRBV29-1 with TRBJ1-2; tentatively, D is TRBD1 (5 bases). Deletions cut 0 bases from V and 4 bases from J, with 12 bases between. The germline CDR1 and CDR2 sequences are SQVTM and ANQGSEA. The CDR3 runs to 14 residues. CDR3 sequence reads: CSVEEGPRSYGYTF. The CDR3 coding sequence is TGCAGCGTTGAAGAGGGGCCCCGGAGCTATGGCTACACCTTC.

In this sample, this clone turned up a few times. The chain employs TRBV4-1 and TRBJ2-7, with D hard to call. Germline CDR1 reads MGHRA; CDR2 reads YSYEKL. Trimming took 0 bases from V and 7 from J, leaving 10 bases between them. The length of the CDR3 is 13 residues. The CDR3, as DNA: TGCGCCAGCAGCCAAGAAGTCAACCGGGAGCAGTACTTC. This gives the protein CASSQEVNREQYF.

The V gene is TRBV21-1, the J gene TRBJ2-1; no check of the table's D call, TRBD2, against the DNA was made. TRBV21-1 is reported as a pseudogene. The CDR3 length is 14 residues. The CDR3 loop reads CASSGGGSTNEQFF. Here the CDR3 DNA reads TGTGCCAGCAGCGGCGGCGGGAGTACAAATGAGCAGTTCTTC.

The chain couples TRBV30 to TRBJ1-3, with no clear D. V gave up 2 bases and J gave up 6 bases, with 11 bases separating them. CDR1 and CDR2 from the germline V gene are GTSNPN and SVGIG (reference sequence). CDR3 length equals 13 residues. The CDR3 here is CAWSWGGQNTIYF. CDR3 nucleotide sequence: TGTGCCTGGAGTTGGGGAGGCCAAAACACCATATATTTT. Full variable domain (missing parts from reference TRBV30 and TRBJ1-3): SQTIHQWPATLVQPVGSPLSLECTVEGTSNPNLYWYRQAAGRGLQLLFYSVGIGQISSEVPQNLSASRPQDRQFILSSKKLLLSDSGFYLCAWSWGGQNTIYFGEGSWLTVV.

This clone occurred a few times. CDR3 coding DNA: TGTGCCAGCAGCTTGAGGGGGACTAGCGGATACAGCTCCTACAATGAGCAGTTCTTC. Encoded protein: CASSLRGTSGYSSYNEQFF. The chain links TRBV7-2 to TRBJ2-1; 11 nucleotides line up with TRBD2. With V trimmed by 3 bases and J by 0 bases, 10 bases remained unmatched. From germline, CDR1 is SGHTA and CDR2 FQGNSA. This CDR3 comprises 19 residues.

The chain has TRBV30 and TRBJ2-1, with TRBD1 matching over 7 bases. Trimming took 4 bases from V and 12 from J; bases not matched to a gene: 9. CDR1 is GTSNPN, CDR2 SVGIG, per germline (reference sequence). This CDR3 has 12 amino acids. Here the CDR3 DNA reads TGTGCCTGGACCATCTGGACAGGAGGGCAGTTCTTC. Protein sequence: CAWTIWTGGQFF.

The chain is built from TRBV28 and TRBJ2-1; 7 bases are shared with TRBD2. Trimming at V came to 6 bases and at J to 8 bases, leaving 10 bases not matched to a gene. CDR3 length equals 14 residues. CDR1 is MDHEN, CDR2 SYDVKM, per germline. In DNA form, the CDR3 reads TGTGCCAGCAGCACCCTTGGCGGGAGCGATGAGCAGTTCTTC. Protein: CASSTLGGSDEQFF.

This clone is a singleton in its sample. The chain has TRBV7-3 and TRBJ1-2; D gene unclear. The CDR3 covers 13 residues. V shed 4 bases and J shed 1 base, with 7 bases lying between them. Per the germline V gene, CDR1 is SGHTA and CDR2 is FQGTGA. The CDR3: CASSSDVNYGYTF. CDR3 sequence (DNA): TGTGCCAGCAGCTCGGATGTTAACTATGGCTACACCTTC.

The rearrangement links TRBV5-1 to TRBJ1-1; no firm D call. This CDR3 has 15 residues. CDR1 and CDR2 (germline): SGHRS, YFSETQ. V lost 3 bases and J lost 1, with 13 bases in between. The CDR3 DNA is TGCGCCAGCAGCTCCGCCTGGACGGCGAACACTGAAGCTTTCTTT. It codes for CASSSAWTANTEAFF.

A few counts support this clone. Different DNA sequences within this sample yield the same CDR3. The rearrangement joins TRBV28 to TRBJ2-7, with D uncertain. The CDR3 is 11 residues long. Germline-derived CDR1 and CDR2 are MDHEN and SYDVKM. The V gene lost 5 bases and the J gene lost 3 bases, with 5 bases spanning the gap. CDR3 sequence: CASSVLYEQYF. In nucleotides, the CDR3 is TGTGCCAGCAGTGTACTCTACGAGCAGTACTTC.

CDR3 sequence: CAWNRGPEGGYTF. Written as DNA, the CDR3 is TGTGCCTGGAACAGGGGGCCGGAGGGTGGCTACACCTTC. V and J are TRBV30 and TRBJ1-2; the match to TRBD1 covers 9 bases. The CDR3 contains 13 residues. The germline V gene encodes CDR1 GTSNPN and CDR2 SVGIG (reference sequence). Trimming removed 4 bases from V and 7 bases from J; junction bases left unmatched: 7.